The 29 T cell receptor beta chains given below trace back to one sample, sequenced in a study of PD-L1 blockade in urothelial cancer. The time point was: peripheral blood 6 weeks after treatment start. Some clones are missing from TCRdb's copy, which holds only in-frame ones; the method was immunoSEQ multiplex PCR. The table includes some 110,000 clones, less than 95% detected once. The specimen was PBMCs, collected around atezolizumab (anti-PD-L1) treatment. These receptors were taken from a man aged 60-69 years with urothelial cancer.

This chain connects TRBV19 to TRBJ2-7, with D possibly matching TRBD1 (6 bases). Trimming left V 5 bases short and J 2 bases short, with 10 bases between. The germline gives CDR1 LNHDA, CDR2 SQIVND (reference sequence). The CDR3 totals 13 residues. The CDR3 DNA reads TGTGCCAGTAGTCCTGGGACACCCTACGAGCAGTACTTC. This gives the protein CASSPGTPYEQYF.

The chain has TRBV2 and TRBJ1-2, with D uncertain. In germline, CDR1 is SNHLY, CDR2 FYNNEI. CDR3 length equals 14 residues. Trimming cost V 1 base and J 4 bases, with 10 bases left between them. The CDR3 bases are TGTGCCAGCAGTGAAGGGGCCAGTCTCTATGGCTACACCTTC. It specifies CASSEGASLYGYTF. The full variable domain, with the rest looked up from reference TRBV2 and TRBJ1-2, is EPEVTQTPSHQVTQMGQEVILRCVPISNHLYFYWYRQILGQKVEFLVSFYNNEISEKSEIFDDQFSVERPDGSNFTLKIRSTKLEDSAMYFCASSEGASLYGYTFGSGTRLTVV.

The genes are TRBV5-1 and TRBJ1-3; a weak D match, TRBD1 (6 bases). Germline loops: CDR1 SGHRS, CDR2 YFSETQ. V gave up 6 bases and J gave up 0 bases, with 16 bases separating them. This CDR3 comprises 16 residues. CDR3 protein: CASTPGTTHSGNTIYF. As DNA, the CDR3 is TGCGCCAGCACCCCCGGGACAACGCACTCTGGAAACACCATATATTTT.

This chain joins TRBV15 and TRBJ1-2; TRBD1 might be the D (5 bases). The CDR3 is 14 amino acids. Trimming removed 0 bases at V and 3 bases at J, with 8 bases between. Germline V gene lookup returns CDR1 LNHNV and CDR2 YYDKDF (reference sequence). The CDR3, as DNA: TGTGCCACCAGCAGAGATCGGGGGGACTATGGCTACACCTTC. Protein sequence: CATSRDRGDYGYTF.

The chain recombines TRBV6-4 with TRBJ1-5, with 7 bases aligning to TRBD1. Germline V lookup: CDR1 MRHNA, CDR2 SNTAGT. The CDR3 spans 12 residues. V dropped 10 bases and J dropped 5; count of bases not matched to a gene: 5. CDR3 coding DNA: TGTGCCAAGACAGGGCTTTATCAGCCCCAGCATTTT. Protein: CAKTGLYQPQHF.

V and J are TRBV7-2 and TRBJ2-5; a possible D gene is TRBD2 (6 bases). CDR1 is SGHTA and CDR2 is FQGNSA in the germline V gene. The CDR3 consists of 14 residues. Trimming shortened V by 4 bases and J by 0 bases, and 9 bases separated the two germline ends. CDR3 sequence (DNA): TGTGCCAGCAGCTCCGGGGACTACCAAGAGACCCAGTACTTC. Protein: CASSSGDYQETQYF.

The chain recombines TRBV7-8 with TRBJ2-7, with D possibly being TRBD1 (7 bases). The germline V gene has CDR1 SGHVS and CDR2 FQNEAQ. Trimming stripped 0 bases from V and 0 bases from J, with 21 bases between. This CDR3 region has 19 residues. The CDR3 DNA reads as TGTGCCAGCAGCTTAGCGCAAAGGGGGCTAGCGTTGAGCTCCTACGAGCAGTACTTC. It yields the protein CASSLAQRGLALSSYEQYF.

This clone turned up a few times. The DNA of the CDR3 is TGCGCCAGCAGCCGCGCCGGGGAGTCGGCCTACGAGCAGTACTTC. Amino acids: CASSRAGESAYEQYF. This chain joins TRBV4-1 and TRBJ2-7; D perhaps matches TRBD2 (5 bases). V lost 4 bases, J lost 2 bases, and 15 bases lay in between. Germline CDR1 is MGHRA and CDR2 is YSYEKL. The CDR3 is 15 residues long.

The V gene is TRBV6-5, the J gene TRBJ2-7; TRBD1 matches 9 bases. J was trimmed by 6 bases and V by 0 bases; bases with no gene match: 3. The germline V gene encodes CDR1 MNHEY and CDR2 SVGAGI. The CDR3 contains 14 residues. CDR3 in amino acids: CASSYSGQGSEQYF. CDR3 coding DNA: TGTGCCAGCAGTTACTCGGGACAGGGAAGCGAGCAGTACTTC.

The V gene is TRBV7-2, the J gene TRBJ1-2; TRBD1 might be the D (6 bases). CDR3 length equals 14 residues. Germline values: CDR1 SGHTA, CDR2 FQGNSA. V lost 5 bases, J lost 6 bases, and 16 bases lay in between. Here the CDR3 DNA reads TGTGCCAGCAGCCCAGGGGTGGGTTCGCATGGCTACACCTTC. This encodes CASSPGVGSHGYTF.

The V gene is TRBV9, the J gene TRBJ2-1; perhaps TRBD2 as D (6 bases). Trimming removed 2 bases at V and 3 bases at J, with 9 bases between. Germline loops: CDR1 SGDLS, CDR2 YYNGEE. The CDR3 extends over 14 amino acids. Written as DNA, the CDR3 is TGTGCCAGCAGCGTTCTCGGGAGCTACAATGAGCAGTTCTTC. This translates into CASSVLGSYNEQFF.

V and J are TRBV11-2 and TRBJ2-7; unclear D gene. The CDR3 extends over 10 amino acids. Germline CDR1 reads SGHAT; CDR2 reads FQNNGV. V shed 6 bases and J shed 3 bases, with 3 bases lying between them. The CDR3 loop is CASSHYEQYF. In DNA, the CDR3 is TGTGCCAGCAGTCACTACGAGCAGTACTTC.

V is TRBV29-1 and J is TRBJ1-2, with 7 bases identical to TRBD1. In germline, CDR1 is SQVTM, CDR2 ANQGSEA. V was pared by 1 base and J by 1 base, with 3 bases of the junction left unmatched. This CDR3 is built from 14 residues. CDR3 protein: CSVEADRNNYGYTF. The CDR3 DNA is TGCAGCGTTGAAGCGGACAGGAATAACTATGGCTACACCTTC.

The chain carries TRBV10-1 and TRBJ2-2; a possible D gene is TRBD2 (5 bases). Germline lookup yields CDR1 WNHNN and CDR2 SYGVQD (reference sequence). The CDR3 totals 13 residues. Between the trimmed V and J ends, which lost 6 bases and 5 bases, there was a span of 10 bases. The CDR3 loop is CASSPGFTGELFF. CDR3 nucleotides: TGCGCCAGCAGCCCGGGGTTTACCGGGGAGCTGTTTTTT.

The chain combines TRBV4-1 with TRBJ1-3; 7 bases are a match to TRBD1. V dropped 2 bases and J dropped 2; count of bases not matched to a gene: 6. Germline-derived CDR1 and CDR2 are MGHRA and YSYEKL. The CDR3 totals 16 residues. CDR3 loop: CASSQRTGTTGNTIYF. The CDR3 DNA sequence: TGCGCCAGCAGCCAACGGACAGGAACAACTGGAAACACCATATATTTT.

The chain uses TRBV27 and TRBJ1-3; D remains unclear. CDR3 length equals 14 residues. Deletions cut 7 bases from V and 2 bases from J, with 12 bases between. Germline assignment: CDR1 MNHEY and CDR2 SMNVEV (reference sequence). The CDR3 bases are TGTGCCAGCACCTCTATTCCACCTGGAAACACCATATATTTT. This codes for CASTSIPPGNTIYF.

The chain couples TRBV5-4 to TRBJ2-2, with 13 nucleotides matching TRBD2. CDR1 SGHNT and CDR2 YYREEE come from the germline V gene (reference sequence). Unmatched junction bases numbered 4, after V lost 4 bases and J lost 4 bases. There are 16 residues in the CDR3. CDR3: CASSEGLAGRTGELFF. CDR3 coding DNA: TGTGCCAGCAGCGAGGGACTAGCGGGGCGCACCGGGGAGCTGTTTTTT.

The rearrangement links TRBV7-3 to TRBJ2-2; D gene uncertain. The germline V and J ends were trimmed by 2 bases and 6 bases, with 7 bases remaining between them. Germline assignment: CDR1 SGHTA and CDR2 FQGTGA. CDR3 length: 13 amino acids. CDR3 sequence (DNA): TGTGCCAGCAGCTTACTGCGTTCCGGGGAGCTGTTTTTT. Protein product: CASSLLRSGELFF. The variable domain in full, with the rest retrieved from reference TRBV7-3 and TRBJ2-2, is GAGVSQTPSNKVTEKGKYVELRCDPISGHTALYWYRQSLGQGPEFLIYFQGTGAADDSGLPNDRFFAVRPEGSVSTLKIQRTERGDSAVYLCASSLLRSGELFFGEGSRLTVL.

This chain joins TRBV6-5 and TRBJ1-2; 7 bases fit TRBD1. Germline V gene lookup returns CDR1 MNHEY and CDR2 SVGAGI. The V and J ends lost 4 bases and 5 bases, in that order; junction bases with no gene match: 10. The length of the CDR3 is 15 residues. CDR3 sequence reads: CASSSQFTGEYGYTF. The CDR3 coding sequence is TGTGCCAGCAGTTCCCAGTTTACAGGGGAATATGGCTACACCTTC.

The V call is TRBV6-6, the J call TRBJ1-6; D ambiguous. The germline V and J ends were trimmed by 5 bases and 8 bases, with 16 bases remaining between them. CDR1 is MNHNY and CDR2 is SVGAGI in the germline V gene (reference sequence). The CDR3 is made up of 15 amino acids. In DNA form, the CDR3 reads TGTGCCAGCAGTCACCCCGCGGGGAACTATTCACCCCTCCACTTT. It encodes CASSHPAGNYSPLHF.

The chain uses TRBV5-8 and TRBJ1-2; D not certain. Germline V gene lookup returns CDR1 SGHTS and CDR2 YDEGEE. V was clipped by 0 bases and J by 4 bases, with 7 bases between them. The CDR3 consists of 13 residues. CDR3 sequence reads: CASSLAFGYGYTF. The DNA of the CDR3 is TGTGCCAGCAGCTTGGCCTTCGGCTATGGCTACACCTTC. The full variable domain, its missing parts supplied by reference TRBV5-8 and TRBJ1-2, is EAGVTQSPTHLIKTRGQQATLRCSPISGHTSVYWYQQALGLGLQFLLWYDEGEERNRGNFPPRFSGRQFPNYSSELNVNALELEDSALYLCASSLAFGYGYTFGSGTRLTVV.

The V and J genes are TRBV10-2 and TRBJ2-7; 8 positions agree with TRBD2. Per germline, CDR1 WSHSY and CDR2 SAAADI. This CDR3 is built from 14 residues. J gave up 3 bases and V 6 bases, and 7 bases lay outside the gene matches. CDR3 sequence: CASSENGGDYEQYF. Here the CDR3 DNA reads TGCGCCAGCAGCGAGAACGGGGGGGACTACGAGCAGTACTTC.

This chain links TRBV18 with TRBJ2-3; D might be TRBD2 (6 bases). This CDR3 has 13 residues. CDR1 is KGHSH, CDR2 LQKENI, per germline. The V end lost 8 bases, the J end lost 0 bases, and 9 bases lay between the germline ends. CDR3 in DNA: TGTGCCAGCCGCGGAGGGAGCACAGATACGCAGTATTTT. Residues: CASRGGSTDTQYF. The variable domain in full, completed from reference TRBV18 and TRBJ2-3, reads NAGVMQNPRHLVRRRGQEARLRCSPMKGHSHVYWYRQLPEEGLKFMVYLQKENIIDESGMPKERFSAEFPKEGPSILRIQQVVRGDSAAYFCASRGGSTDTQYFGPGTRLTVL.

In DNA form, the CDR3 reads TGTGCCAGCAGTAACCCAATCCGGGACAGGGGGCGCCGGCAGTACTTC. Translated, it gives CASSNPIRDRGRRQYF. The V and J genes are TRBV28 and TRBJ2-7; 12 bases align to TRBD1. The CDR3 runs 16 residues. After removal of 5 bases from V and 9 bases from J, the junction contained 14 bases not matched to a gene. Germline assignment: CDR1 MDHEN and CDR2 SYDVKM.

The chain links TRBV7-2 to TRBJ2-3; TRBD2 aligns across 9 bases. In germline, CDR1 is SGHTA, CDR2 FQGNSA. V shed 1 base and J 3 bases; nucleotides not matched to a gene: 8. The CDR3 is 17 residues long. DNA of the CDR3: TGTGCCAGCAGCTTAGGGATGCGGGGGGGCATTACAGATACGCAGTATTTT. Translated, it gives CASSLGMRGGITDTQYF.

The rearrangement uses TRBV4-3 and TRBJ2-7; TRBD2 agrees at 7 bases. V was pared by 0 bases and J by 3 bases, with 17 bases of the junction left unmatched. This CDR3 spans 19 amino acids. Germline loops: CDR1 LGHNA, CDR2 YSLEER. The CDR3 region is CASSQELHTQDPSGYEQYF. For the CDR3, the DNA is TGCGCCAGCAGCCAAGAACTACATACGCAAGATCCTAGCGGCTACGAGCAGTACTTC.

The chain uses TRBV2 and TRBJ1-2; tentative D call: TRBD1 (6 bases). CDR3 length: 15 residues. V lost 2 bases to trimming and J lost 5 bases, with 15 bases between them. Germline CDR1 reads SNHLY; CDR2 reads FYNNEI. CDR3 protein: CASSELDSKIYGYTF. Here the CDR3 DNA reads TGTGCCAGCAGTGAATTGGACAGCAAGATTTATGGCTACACCTTC.

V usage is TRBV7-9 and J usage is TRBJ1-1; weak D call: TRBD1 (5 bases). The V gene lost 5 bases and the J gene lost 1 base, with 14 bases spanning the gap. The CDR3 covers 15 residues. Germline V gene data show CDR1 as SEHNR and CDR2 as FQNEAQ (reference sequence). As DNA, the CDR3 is TGTGCCAGCAGCCCCGGGGGGGTGAGGAACACTGAAGCTTTCTTT. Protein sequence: CASSPGGVRNTEAFF.

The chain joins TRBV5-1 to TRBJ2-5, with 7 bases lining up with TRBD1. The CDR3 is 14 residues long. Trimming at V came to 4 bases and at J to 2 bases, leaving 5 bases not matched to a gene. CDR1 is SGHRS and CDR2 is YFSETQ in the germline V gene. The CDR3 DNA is TGCGCCAGCAGCACCCGGACAGGACAAGAGACCCAGTACTTC. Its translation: CASSTRTGQETQYF.